These 8 T cell receptor beta chains originate from one sample sequenced in a study of early T cells in non-severe SARS-CoV-2 infection. A single record per CDR3 protein comes from TCRdb applying MiXCR to the 5' RACE reads. The sample records 25,000 to 35,000 distinct CDR3 sequences, 5.5% to 7% being singletons. What was sequenced was whole blood. The source of these receptors is an adult who was a healthcare worker with PCR-confirmed SARS-CoV-2 infection or an uninfected control (not recorded which).

The chain employs TRBV28 and TRBJ2-2; D is unresolved. CDR1 is MDHEN and CDR2 is SYDVKM in the germline V gene. This CDR3 is 14 amino acids long. The ends were cut back, 6 bases at V and 3 bases at J, with 11 bases in the middle. This CDR3 is CASSPPFYTGELFF. The CDR3 bases are TGTGCCAGCAGCCCCCCCTTCTACACCGGGGAGCTGTTTTTT. Based on the CDR3 plus reference TRBV28 and TRBJ2-2, the full variable domain is DVKVTQSSRYLVKRTGEKVFLECVQDMDHENMFWYRQDPGLGLRLIYFSYDVKMKEKGDIPEGYSVSREKKERFSLILESASTNQTSMYLCASSPPFYTGELFFGEGSRLTVL.

This clonotype came up many times. The rearrangement uses TRBV15 and TRBJ2-1, with 8 bases lining up with TRBD2. V lost 0 bases to trimming and J lost 8 bases; unmatched junction nucleotides: 9. Germline values: CDR1 LNHNV, CDR2 YYDKDF (reference sequence). This CDR3 contains 16 residues. The CDR3 DNA sequence: TGTGCCACCAGCAGAGATCCCCAAGCGGGAGAATATGAGCAGTTCTTC. Translating gives CATSRDPQAGEYEQFF. Variable domain in full (rest from reference TRBV15 and TRBJ2-1): DAMVIQNPRYQVTQFGKPVTLSCSQTLNHNVMYWYQQKSSQAPKLLFHYYDKDFNNEADTPDNFQSRRPNTSFCFLDIRSPGLGDTAMYLCATSRDPQAGEYEQFFGPGTRLTVL.

Ten or more counts support this clonotype. The V call is TRBV18, the J call TRBJ2-1; possible D gene TRBD2, 5 bases. This CDR3 has 12 amino acids. The V end was cut by 8 bases, the J end by 7 bases, with 12 bases between. Germline assignment: CDR1 KGHSH and CDR2 LQKENI. For the CDR3, the DNA is TGTGCCAGCCTCGCGGGTCGAAATGAGCAGTTCTTC. Protein product: CASLAGRNEQFF.

This clonotype has a handful of counts. The V and J genes are TRBV5-1 and TRBJ2-6; D gene unclear. V gave up 4 bases and J gave up 0 bases, with 8 bases separating them. Germline CDR1 and CDR2: SGHRS and YFSETQ. This CDR3 spans 15 amino acids. This chain's CDR3 is CASSPARSGANVLTF. The CDR3 coding sequence is TGCGCCAGCAGCCCCGCGCGCTCTGGGGCCAACGTCCTGACTTTC.

This clonotype was found many times. This chain joins TRBV6-5 and TRBJ2-1, with TRBD1 identical over 11 bases. V lost 6 bases, J lost 2 bases, and 3 bases stayed unmatched. The CDR3 extends over 15 amino acids. The germline CDR1 and CDR2 sequences are MNHEY and SVGAGI. CDR3 residues: CASSGTGGTYNEQFF. CDR3 nucleotide sequence: TGTGCCAGCAGCGGGACAGGGGGTACCTACAATGAGCAGTTCTTC.

The chain couples TRBV6-9 to TRBJ1-5, with D possibly matching TRBD1 (5 bases). This CDR3 spans 11 amino acids. Trimming removed 4 bases at V and 11 bases at J, with 9 bases between. The V gene's germline CDR1 is MNHGY and CDR2 SVAAGI. The CDR3 sequence is CASSSTGAQHF. DNA of the CDR3: TGTGCCAGCAGTTCCACGGGGGCCCAGCATTTT.

In regard to this clonotype: Sequence at one end of the junction differs from germline and may be a read error. The genes are TRBV29-1 and TRBJ2-7, with D maybe TRBD2 (5 bases). In germline, CDR1 is SQVTM, CDR2 ANQGSEA. CDR3 length equals 15 residues. CDR3: CSVEDPLRKVWEQNF. As DNA, the CDR3 is TGCAGCGTTGAAGATCCTCTACGGAAGGTTTGGGAGCAGAACTTC.

This clonotype came up many times. The chain employs TRBV6-5 and TRBJ2-2; 9 bases line up with TRBD1. The trim removed 2 bases at V and 6 bases at J, leaving 4 bases unmatched. In germline, CDR1 is MNHEY, CDR2 SVGAGI. The CDR3 has 15 amino acids. The CDR3 region has the DNA TGTGCCAGCAGTTACGGGACAGGGCTAGCCGGGGAGCTGTTTTTT. Protein product: CASSYGTGLAGELFF.